This TCR beta chain was identified during a study of cytomegalovirus exposure and HLA in healthy donors. The CDR3 runs 15 residues. Trimming pared 4 bases from V and 4 bases from J, leaving 16 bases between. Germline lookup yields CDR1 KGHSH and CDR2 LQKENI. Both 60 Vbeta primers and 13 Jbeta primers went into the PCR. TCRdb's table, derived via immunoSEQ multiplex PCR, lists solely in-frame clones and lacks some. The sample totals some 39,000 clones. This sequence was found in a man aged 25 to 40 in good health and CMV-seronegative. The sample taken for sequencing was PBMCs. This chain connects TRBV18 to TRBJ1-1, with D tentatively TRBD1 (6 bases). CDR3 coding DNA: TGTGCCAGCTCACTCACCAAACAGGGAGCCACTGAAGCTTTCTTT. Translating gives CASSLTKQGATEAFF.